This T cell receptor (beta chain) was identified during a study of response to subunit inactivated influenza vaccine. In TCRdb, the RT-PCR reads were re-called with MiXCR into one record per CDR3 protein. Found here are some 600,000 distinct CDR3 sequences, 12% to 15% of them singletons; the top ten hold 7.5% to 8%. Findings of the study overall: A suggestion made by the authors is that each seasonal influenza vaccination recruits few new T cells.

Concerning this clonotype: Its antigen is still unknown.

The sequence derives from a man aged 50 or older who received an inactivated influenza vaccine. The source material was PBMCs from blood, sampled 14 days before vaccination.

The CDR3 bases are TGTGCCAGCAGTTTGGGCGGTTACATCCAAGAGACCCAGTACTTC. Translating gives CASSLGGYIQETQYF. The chain employs TRBV12-3 or TRBV12-4 and TRBJ2-5; D call uncertain. V lost 3 bases to trimming and J lost 1 base, with 12 bases between them. The length of the CDR3 is 15 residues.